Below, 9 T cell receptor beta chains from the same sample are listed, as sequenced in a study of cytomegalovirus exposure and HLA in healthy donors. PCR involved 60 Vbeta and 13 Jbeta primers. TCRdb's copy holds only in-frame clones and misses some; the assay was immunoSEQ multiplex PCR. The repertoire has 160,000 or so clones, approximately 79% of them found once; the top ten carry 0.69%. Sequencing was done on a sample of PBMCs. The source of these receptors is a woman aged 40 to 50 in good health and CMV-seronegative.

This chain links TRBV11-2 with TRBJ2-1; no clear D. With 1 base removed from V and 0 bases from J, the gap between germline ends came to 10 bases. The CDR3 is 16 amino acids. Per the germline V gene, CDR1 is SGHAT and CDR2 is FQNNGV. The CDR3, as DNA: TGTGCCAGCAGCTTAGGGTGGCTAGACTCCTACAATGAGCAGTTCTTC. It is translated as CASSLGWLDSYNEQFF.

The chain couples TRBV2 to TRBJ1-6, with D possibly TRBD1 on 5 matching bases. The germline V and J ends were trimmed by 6 bases and 9 bases, with 12 bases remaining between them. The CDR3 loop spans 13 amino acids. Germline V CDR1 and CDR2: SNHLY, FYNNEI. As DNA, the CDR3 is TGTGCCAGCAGGGGGCCAGGCGGTTCACCCCTCCACTTT. Translated: CASRGPGGSPLHF.

The CDR3 coding sequence is TGTGCCAGCAGACAGGGTACTGCGGGCAATCAGCCCCAGCATTTT. This codes for CASRQGTAGNQPQHF. The rearrangement links TRBV28 to TRBJ1-5, with TRBD1 as a possible D gene (6 bases). The V end lost 6 bases, the J end lost 2 bases, and 14 bases lay between the germline ends. The CDR3 covers 15 residues. The germline CDR1 and CDR2 sequences are MDHEN and SYDVKM. Supplemented by reference TRBV28 and TRBJ1-5, the full variable domain reads DVKVTQSSRYLVKRTGEKVFLECVQDMDHENMFWYRQDPGLGLRLIYFSYDVKMKEKGDIPEGYSVSREKKERFSLILESASTNQTSMYLCASRQGTAGNQPQHFGDGTRLSIL.

The genes are TRBV5-4 and TRBJ1-2; D perhaps matches TRBD1 (6 bases). V was clipped by 4 bases and J by 0 bases, with 10 bases between them. The CDR3 is made up of 14 amino acids. Germline CDR1 and CDR2: SGHNT and YYREEE (reference sequence). For the CDR3, the DNA is TGTGCCAGCAGCATGGACAGTGCTAACTATGGCTACACCTTC. This codes for CASSMDSANYGYTF.

The chain carries TRBV27 and TRBJ2-1; D may be TRBD2 (5 bases). The germline gives CDR1 MNHEY, CDR2 SMNVEV (reference sequence). CDR3 length: 12 amino acids. Trimming took 4 bases from V and 6 from J, leaving 7 bases between them. CDR3 loop: CASSSLANEQFF. As DNA, the CDR3 is TGTGCCAGCAGTTCGCTAGCCAATGAGCAGTTCTTC.

The V gene is TRBV5-1, the J gene TRBJ1-6; D might be TRBD1 (6 bases). Per germline, CDR1 SGHRS and CDR2 YFSETQ. The V and J ends lost 4 bases and 5 bases respectively, with 22 bases between them. This CDR3 is built from 18 residues. CDR3 sequence reads: CASSGTTGRPPDNSPLHF. The CDR3 DNA reads as TGCGCCAGCAGCGGAACCACAGGGCGCCCGCCTGATAATTCACCCCTCCACTTT.

This clone has just a few counts. The chain carries TRBV7-3 and TRBJ1-2; TRBD1 agrees at 7 bases. The CDR3 has 15 residues. V shed 6 bases, J shed 3 bases, and the junction held 10 bases outside the gene matches. Per the germline V gene, CDR1 is SGHTA and CDR2 is FQGTGA. CDR3 sequence reads: CASSPGRGLDYGYTF. As DNA, the CDR3 is TGTGCCAGCAGTCCCGGAAGGGGGCTAGACTATGGCTACACCTTC.

The chain couples TRBV7-2 to TRBJ2-5, with 14 bases aligning to TRBD2. The CDR3 consists of 18 residues. V lost 2 bases to trimming and J lost 2 bases; unmatched junction nucleotides: 7. Germline V gives CDR1 SGHTA, CDR2 FQGNSA. The CDR3 region has the DNA TGTGCCAGCAGCTTAAGGACTAGCGGGAGGCCAGCTCAAGAGACCCAGTACTTC. Protein: CASSLRTSGRPAQETQYF.

This clone appeared once. The J gene is TRBJ1-2, the V gene TRBV4-2, with TRBD1 identical over 7 bases. Germline assignment: CDR1 LGHNA and CDR2 YNFKEQ. The CDR3 consists of 15 residues. V lost 0 bases, J lost 8 bases, and 9 bases stayed unmatched. The CDR3: CASSQEGRETGGYTF. The CDR3 nucleotides read TGTGCCAGCAGCCAAGAGGGACGGGAGACAGGGGGCTACACCTTC.